This T cell receptor beta chain was sequenced for a study of breast tumors, draining lymph nodes, adjacent tissues. Study-level results: Tumors had less TCR diversity than lymph nodes, more than nontumor tissue.

This clonotype was detected many times. Antigen specificity is unknown. In TCRdb, the multiplex PCR reads were re-called with MiXCR into one record per CDR3 protein. The table lists around 7,600 distinct CDR3 sequences, about four fifths of them singletons. In germline, CDR1 is DFQATT, CDR2 SNEGSKA (reference sequence). This CDR3 has 13 residues. V shed 0 bases and J shed 5 bases, with 8 bases lying between them. The TCR comes from a female donor with breast cancer. Some clones in this sample may be carry-over from other donors' samples. The chain carries TRBV20-1 and TRBJ2-1; perhaps TRBD2 as D (5 bases). What was sequenced was tumor-adjacent breast tissue. DNA for the CDR3: TGCAGTGCTAGAGATGGACTTCACAATGAGCAGTTCTTC. Translated: CSARDGLHNEQFF.